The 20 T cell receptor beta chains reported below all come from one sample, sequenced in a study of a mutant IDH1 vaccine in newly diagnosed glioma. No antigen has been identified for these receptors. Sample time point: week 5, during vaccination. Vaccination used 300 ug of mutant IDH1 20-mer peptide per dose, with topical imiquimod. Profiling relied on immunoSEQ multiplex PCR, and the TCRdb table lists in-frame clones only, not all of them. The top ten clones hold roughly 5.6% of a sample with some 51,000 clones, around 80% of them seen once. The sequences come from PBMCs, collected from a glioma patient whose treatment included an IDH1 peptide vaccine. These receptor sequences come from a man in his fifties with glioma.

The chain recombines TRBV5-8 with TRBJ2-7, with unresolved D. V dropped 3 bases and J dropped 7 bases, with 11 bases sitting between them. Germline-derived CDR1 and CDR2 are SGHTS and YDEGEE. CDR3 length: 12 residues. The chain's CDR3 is CASSSQVGEQYF. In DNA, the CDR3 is TGTGCCAGCAGCTCCCAGGTGGGGGAGCAGTACTTC.

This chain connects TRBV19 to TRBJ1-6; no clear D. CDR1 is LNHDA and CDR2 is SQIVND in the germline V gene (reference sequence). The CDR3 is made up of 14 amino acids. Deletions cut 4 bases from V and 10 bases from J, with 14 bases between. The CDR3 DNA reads TGTGCCAGTAGTACCACTAGGACTGACTCACCCCTCCACTTT. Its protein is CASSTTRTDSPLHF.

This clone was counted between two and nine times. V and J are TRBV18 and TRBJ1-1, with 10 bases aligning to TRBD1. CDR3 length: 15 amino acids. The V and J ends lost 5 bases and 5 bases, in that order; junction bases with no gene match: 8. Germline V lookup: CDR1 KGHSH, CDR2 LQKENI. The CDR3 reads CASSTSTGGHTEAFF. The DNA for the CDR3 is TGTGCCAGCTCAACCTCGACAGGGGGCCATACTGAAGCTTTCTTT.

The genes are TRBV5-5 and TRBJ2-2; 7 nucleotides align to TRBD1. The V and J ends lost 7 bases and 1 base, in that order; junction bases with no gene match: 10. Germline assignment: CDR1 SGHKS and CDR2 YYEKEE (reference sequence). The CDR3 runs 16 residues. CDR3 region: CASDPRGTVNTGELFF. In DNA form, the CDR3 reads TGTGCCAGCGACCCAAGGGGGACAGTGAACACCGGGGAGCTGTTTTTT.

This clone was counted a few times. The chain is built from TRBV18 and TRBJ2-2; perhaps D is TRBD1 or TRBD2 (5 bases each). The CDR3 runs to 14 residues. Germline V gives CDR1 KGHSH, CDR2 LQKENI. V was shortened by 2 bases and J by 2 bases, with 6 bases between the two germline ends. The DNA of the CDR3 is TGTGCCAGCTCACCAGGGGGAAACACCGGGGAGCTGTTTTTT. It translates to CASSPGGNTGELFF.

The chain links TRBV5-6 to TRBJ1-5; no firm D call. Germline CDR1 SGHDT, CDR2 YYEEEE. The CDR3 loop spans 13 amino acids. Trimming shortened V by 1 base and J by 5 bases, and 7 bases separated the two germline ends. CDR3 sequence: CASSLRRDQPQHF. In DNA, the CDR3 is TGTGCCAGCAGCTTGCGGCGCGATCAGCCCCAGCATTTT.

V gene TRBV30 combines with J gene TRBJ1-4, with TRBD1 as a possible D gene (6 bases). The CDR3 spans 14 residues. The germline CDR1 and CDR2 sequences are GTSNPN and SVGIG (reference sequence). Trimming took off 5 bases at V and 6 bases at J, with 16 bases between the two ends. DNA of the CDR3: TGTGCCTGGGTTCCCGGGGGGGCTGATGAAAAACTGTTTTTT. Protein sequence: CAWVPGGADEKLFF.

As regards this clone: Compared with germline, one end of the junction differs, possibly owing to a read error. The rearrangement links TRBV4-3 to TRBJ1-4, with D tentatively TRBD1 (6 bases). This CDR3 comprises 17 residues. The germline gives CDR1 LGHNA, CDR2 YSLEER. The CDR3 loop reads CASSQEWAGRGNEELFF. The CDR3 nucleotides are TGCGCCAGCAGCCAAGAATGGGCGGGGAGGGGGAATGAAGAACTGTTTTTT.

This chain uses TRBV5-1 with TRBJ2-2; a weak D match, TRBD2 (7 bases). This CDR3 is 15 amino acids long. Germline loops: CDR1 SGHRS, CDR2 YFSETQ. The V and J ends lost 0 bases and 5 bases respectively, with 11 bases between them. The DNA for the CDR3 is TGCGCCAGCAGCTTGGAGGGGGGGCAGACCGGGGAGCTGTTTTTT. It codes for CASSLEGGQTGELFF.

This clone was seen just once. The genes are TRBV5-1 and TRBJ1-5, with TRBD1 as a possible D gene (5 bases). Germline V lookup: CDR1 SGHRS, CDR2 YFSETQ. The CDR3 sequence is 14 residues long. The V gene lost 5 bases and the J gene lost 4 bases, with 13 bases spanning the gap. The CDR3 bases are TGCGCCAGCAGTACCGGGACCGAGAATCAGCCCCAGCATTTT. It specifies CASSTGTENQPQHF. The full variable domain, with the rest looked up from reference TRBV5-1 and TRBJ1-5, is KAGVTQTPRYLIKTRGQQVTLSCSPISGHRSVSWYQQTPGQGLQFLFEYFSETQRNKGNFPGRFSGRQFSNSRSEMNVSTLELGDSALYLCASSTGTENQPQHFGDGTRLSIL.

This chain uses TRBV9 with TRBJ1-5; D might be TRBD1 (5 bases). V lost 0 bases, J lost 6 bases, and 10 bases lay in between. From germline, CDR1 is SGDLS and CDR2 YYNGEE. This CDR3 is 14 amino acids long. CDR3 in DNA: TGTGCCAGCAGCGTAGGGGGGTACGGTCAGCCCCAGCATTTT. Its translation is CASSVGGYGQPQHF.

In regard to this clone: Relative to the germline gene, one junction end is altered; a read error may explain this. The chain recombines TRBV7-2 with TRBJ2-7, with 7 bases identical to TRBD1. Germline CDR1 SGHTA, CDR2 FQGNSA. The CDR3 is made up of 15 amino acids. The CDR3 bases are TGTGCCAGCAGCCGCGAAAGCCCGTCGACAGGGTGGTTGCACTTC. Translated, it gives CASSRESPSTGWLHF.

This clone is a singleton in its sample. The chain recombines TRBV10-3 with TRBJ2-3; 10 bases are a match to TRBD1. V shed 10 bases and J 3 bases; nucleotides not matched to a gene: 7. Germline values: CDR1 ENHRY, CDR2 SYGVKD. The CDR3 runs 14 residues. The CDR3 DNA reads TGTGCCACCCAAGAGGGACAGGGGACAGATACGCAGTATTTT. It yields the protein CATQEGQGTDTQYF.

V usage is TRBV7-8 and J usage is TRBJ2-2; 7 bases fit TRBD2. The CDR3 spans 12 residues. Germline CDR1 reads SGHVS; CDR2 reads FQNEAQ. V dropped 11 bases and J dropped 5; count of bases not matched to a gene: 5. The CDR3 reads CAGGRGTGELFF. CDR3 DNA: TGTGCCGGCGGGAGAGGGACCGGGGAGCTGTTTTTT.

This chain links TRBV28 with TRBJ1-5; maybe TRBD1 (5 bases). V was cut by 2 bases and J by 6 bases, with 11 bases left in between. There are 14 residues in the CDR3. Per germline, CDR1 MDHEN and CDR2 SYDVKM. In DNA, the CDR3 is TGTGCCAGCAGTTTAACAGGCATGGGTCAGCCCCAGCATTTT. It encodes CASSLTGMGQPQHF.

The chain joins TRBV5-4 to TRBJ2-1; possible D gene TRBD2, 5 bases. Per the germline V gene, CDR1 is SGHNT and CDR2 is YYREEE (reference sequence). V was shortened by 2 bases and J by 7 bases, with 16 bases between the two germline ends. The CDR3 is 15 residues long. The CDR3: CASSFLAAESNEQFF. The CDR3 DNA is TGTGCCAGCAGCTTTCTAGCCGCAGAGAGTAATGAGCAGTTCTTC.

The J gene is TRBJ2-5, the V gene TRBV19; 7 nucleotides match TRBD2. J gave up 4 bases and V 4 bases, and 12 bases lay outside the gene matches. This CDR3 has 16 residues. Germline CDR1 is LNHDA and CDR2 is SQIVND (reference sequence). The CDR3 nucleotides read TGTGCCAGTAGTACGGGTCTGGGAGGGTATGGAGAGACCCAGTACTTC. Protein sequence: CASSTGLGGYGETQYF.

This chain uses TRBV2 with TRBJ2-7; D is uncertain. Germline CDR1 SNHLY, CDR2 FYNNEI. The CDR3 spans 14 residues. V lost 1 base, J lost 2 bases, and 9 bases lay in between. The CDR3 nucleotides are TGTGCCAGCAGTGAAGGGATAGGCGCCTACGAGCAGTACTTC. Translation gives CASSEGIGAYEQYF.

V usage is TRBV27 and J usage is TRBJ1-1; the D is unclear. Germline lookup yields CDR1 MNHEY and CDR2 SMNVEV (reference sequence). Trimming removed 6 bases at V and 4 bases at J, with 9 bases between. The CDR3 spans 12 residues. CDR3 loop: CASRGLGTEAFF. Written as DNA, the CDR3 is TGTGCCAGCAGAGGGTTGGGCACTGAAGCTTTCTTT.

CDR3 nucleotides: TGTGCCATCAGTCCGGGACCCACGGATACGCAGTATTTT. This translates into CAISPGPTDTQYF. The chain joins TRBV10-3 to TRBJ2-3, with D tentatively TRBD1 or TRBD2 (5 bases each). The CDR3 totals 13 residues. Germline assignment: CDR1 ENHRY and CDR2 SYGVKD. Trimming shortened V by 5 bases and J by 6 bases, and 12 bases separated the two germline ends.